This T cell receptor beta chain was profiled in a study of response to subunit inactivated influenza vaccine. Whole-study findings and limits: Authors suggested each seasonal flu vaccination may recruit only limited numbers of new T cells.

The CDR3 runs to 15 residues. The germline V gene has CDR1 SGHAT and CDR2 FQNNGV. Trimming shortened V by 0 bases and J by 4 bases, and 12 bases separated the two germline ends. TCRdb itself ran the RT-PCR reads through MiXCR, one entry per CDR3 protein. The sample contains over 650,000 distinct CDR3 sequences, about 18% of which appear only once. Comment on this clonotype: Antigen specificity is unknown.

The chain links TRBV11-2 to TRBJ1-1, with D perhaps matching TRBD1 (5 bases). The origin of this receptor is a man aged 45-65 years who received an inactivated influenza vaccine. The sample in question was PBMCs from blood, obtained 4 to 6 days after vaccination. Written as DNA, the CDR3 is TGTGCCAGCAGCTTAGAGCCCGGGGGGATCACTGAAGCTTTCTTT. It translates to CASSLEPGGITEAFF. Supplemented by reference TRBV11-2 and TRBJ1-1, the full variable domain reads EAGVAQSPRYKIIEKRQSVAFWCNPISGHATLYWYQQILGQGPKLLIQFQNNGVVDDSQLPKDRFSAERLKGVDSTLKIQPAKLEDSAVYLCASSLEPGGITEAFFGQGTRLTVV.